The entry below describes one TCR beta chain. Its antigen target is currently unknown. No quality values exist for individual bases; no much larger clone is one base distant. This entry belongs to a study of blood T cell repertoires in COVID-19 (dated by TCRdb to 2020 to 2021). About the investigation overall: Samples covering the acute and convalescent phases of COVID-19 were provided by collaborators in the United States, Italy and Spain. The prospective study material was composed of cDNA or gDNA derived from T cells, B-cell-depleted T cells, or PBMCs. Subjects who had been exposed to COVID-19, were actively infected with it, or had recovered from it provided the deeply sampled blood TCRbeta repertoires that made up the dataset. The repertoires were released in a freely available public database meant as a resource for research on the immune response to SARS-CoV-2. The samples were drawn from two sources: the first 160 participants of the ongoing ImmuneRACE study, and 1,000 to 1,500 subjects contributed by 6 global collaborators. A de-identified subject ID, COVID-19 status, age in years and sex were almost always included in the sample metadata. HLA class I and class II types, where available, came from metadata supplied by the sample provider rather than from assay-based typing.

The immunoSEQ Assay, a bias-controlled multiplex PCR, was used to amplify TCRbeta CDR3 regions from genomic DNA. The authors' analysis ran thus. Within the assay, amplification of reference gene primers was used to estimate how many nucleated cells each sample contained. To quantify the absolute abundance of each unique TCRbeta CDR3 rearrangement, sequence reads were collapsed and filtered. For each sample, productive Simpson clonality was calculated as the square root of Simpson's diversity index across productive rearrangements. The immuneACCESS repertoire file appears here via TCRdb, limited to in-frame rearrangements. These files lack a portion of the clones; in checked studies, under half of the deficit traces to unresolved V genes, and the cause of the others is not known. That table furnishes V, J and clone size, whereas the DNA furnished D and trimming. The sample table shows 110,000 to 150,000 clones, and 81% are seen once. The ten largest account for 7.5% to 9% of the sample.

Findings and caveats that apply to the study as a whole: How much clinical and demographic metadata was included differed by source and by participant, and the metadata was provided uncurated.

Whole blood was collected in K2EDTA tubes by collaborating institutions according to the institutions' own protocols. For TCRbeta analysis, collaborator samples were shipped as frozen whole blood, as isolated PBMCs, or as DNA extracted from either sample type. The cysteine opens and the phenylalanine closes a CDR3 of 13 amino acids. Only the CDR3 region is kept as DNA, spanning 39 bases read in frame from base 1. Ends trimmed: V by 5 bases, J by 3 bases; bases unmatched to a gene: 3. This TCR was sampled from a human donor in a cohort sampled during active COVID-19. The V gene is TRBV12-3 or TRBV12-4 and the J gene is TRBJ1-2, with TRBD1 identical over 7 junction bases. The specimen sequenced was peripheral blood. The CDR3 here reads CASSPGQDYGYTF. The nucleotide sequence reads TGTGCCAGCAGTCCCGGACAGGACTATGGCTACACCTTC.